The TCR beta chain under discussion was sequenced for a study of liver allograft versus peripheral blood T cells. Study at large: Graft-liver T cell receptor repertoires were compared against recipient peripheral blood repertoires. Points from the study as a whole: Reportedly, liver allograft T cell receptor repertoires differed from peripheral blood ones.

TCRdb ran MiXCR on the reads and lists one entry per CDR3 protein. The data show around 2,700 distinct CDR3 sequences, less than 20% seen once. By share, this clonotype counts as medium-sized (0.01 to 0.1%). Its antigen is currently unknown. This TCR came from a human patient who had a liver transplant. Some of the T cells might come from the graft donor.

DNA of the CDR3: TGCAGTGCGCGAGGGCCGGTAGACTACGAGCAGTACTTC. Protein sequence: CSARGPVDYEQYF. The V call is TRBV20-1, the J call TRBJ2-7; D is possibly TRBD2 (5 bases). V gave up 6 bases and J gave up 3 bases, with 15 bases separating them. CDR3 size: 13 residues. Germline loops: CDR1 DFQATT, CDR2 SNEGSKA (reference sequence).